Below are 28 T cell receptor beta chains sequenced from a single sample in a study of blood T cells in healthy people across ages. Sample-barcoded 5' priming and a J-beta primer mix drove a second PCR of roughly 6 to 12 cycles. Each CDR3 protein gets one entry after TCRdb re-called the 5' RACE reads with MiXCR. Seen here are 710,000 or so distinct CDR3 sequences, about 24% observed once, and the top ten hold about 22%. The sequenced material came from blood. These receptors all come from a man between 70 and 80 years old in good health.

This clonotype was seen a handful of times. The rearrangement links TRBV7-2 to TRBJ2-3, with TRBD2 matching over 7 bases. Germline trimming cut 4 bases from V and 5 bases from J; bases unmatched to any gene: 15. The CDR3 has 17 residues. CDR1 is SGHTA and CDR2 is FQGNSA in the germline V gene. CDR3 DNA: TGTGCCAGCAGCTCCAACCCAATTAGGTCTAGCGGAGATACGCAGTATTTT. Amino acids: CASSSNPIRSSGDTQYF.

The rearrangement uses TRBV7-3 and TRBJ2-5, with D possibly being TRBD2 (7 bases). The germline gives CDR1 SGHTA, CDR2 FQGTGA. Trimming stripped 1 base from V and 1 base from J, with 16 bases between. The CDR3 spans 17 residues. CDR3 amino acids: CASSLRGAGAIQETQYF. Written as DNA, the CDR3 is TGTGCCAGCAGCTTAAGGGGTGCGGGGGCGATCCAAGAGACCCAGTACTTC.

This clonotype was detected a few times. The chain links TRBV5-6 to TRBJ1-4, with a possible D match to TRBD1 (5 bases). CDR1 and CDR2 from the germline V gene are SGHDT and YYEEEE. V shed 3 bases and J shed 0 bases, with 6 bases lying between them. The CDR3 is 14 residues long. The CDR3: CASSSGSTNEKLFF. DNA of the CDR3: TGTGCCAGCAGCTCAGGGTCAACTAATGAAAAACTGTTTTTT. The whole variable domain, filled in from reference TRBV5-6 and TRBJ1-4, reads DAGVTQSPTHLIKTRGQQVTLRCSPKSGHDTVSWYQQALGQGPQFIFQYYEEEERQRGNFPDRFSGHQFPNYSSELNVNALLLGDSALYLCASSSGSTNEKLFFGSGTQLSVL.

There are a few counts of this clonotype. The gene calls are TRBV12-3 or TRBV12-4 and TRBJ2-7; 7 nucleotides match TRBD1. V trimming: 7 bases; J trimming: 2 bases; junction bases outside the gene matches: 17. The CDR3 has 17 residues. The CDR3 region is CASTTRSGTAEAYEQYF. The CDR3 coding sequence is TGTGCCAGCACCACCCGCTCTGGGACAGCGGAAGCCTACGAGCAGTACTTC.

This clonotype was observed a few times. The chain has TRBV9 and TRBJ2-7; a weak D match, TRBD1 (6 bases). Germline loops: CDR1 SGDLS, CDR2 YYNGEE. V lost 6 bases and J lost 6, with 22 bases in between. The CDR3 has 15 residues. CDR3 region: CASTEDRVCLGEQYV. CDR3 in DNA: TGTGCCAGCACAGAGGACAGAGTGTGCCTGGGCGAGCAGTACGTC.

The V gene is TRBV10-3, the J gene TRBJ1-4; 10 nucleotides match TRBD1. V lost 11 bases, J lost 5 bases, and 8 bases stayed unmatched. CDR3 length equals 14 residues. The germline V gene has CDR1 ENHRY and CDR2 SYGVKD. This CDR3 reads CASQGTGENEKLFF. In nucleotides, the CDR3 is TGTGCCTCTCAGGGGACAGGGGAAAATGAAAAACTGTTTTTT.

This clonotype was counted at least ten times. The V and J genes are TRBV24-1 and TRBJ1-6, with D uncertain. The CDR3 runs 13 residues. Deletions cut 4 bases from V and 10 bases from J, with 10 bases between. Germline V gene data show CDR1 as KGHDR and CDR2 as SFDVKD. The CDR3 coding sequence is TGTGCCACCAGTGACTCGGGTGGCTCACCCCTCCACTTT. This encodes CATSDSGGSPLHF.

The gene calls are TRBV7-2 and TRBJ1-1; unclear D gene. V lost 5 bases to trimming and J lost 1 base, with 11 bases between them. The CDR3 covers 14 residues. CDR1 SGHTA and CDR2 FQGNSA come from the germline V gene. The CDR3 sequence is CASSPMAENTEAFF. DNA of the CDR3: TGTGCCAGCAGCCCTATGGCAGAGAACACTGAAGCTTTCTTT.

This clonotype occurred a few times. The DNA of the CDR3 is TGTGCCAGCAGCAAAGGGGACCAATGGCAGTTCTTC. It encodes CASSKGDQWQFF. The chain couples TRBV21-1 to TRBJ2-1; the table's D gene call, TRBD1, was not cross checked with the DNA. TRBV21-1 has pseudogene status. The CDR3 is made up of 12 amino acids.

This clonotype was recorded only once. This chain joins TRBV28 and TRBJ2-5; TRBD2 is a possible D gene (5 bases). The CDR3 contains 13 residues. From germline, CDR1 is MDHEN and CDR2 SYDVKM. Trimming pared 7 bases from V and 0 bases from J, leaving 9 bases between. CDR3 nucleotide sequence: TGTGCCAGCATAAATAGCGACCAAGAGACCCAGTACTTC. Its translation is CASINSDQETQYF.

In its sample, this clonotype was seen a few times. This CDR3 is CASGLGRDADTQYF. The CDR3 bases are TGTGCTAGTGGTTTGGGGCGGGATGCAGATACGCAGTATTTT. This sequence joins TRBV12-5 and TRBJ2-3; a weak D match, TRBD2 (6 bases). CDR1 is LGHNT and CDR2 is FRNRAP in the germline V gene. There are 14 residues in the CDR3. The ends were cut back, 1 base at V and 4 bases at J, with 9 bases in the middle.

V gene TRBV14 combines with J gene TRBJ2-2, with D possibly matching TRBD2 (5 bases). The V end was cut by 1 base, the J end by 4 bases, with 16 bases between. Germline V gene sequence: CDR1 SGHDN, CDR2 FVKESK. This CDR3 spans 17 amino acids. DNA for the CDR3: TGTGCCAGCAGCCAAGGGTTTTGGTCCCGGGGCACCGGGGAGCTGTTTTTT. This translates into CASSQGFWSRGTGELFF. Based on the CDR3 plus reference TRBV14 and TRBJ2-2, the full variable domain is EAGVTQFPSHSVIEKGQTVTLRCDPISGHDNLYWYRRVMGKEIKFLLHFVKESKQDESGMPNNRFLAERTGGTYSTLKVQPAELEDSGVYFCASSQGFWSRGTGELFFGEGSRLTVL.

The chain joins TRBV7-2 to TRBJ2-1, with a weak D call TRBD2 (6 bases). Trimming left V 2 bases short and J 7 bases short, with 21 bases between. Looked up from germline, CDR1 is SGHTA and CDR2 is FQGNSA. This CDR3 comprises 17 residues. The DNA of the CDR3 is TGTGCCAGCAGCTTAAAGCTCGCGGCGGGAATAGGTAATGAGCAGTTCTTC. Translated, it gives CASSLKLAAGIGNEQFF.

This clonotype appeared many times. CDR3 residues: CASNSGGSAKNIQYF. The CDR3, as DNA: TGTGCCAGCAACTCGGGAGGGTCGGCCAAAAACATTCAGTACTTC. The chain couples TRBV11-3 to TRBJ2-4, with TRBD2 matching over 8 bases. V shed 7 bases, J shed 1 base, and the junction held 6 bases outside the gene matches. The CDR3 extends over 15 amino acids. Germline CDR1 reads SGHNT; CDR2 reads YENEEA.

Only a few counts were recorded for this clonotype. This chain joins TRBV7-2 and TRBJ2-3, with 10 bases fitting TRBD2. Per the germline V gene, CDR1 is SGHTA and CDR2 is FQGNSA. The V segment lost 5 bases and the J segment 0 bases; nucleotides outside the gene matches: 5. This CDR3 comprises 16 residues. For the CDR3, the DNA is TGTGCCAGCAGCGCCAAGACTAGCGGGAGCACAGATACGCAGTATTTT. Amino acids: CASSAKTSGSTDTQYF.

The table lists this clonotype with a few counts. This chain uses TRBV25-1 with TRBJ2-1, with 9 bases fitting TRBD2. The germline V gene has CDR1 MGHDK and CDR2 SYGVNS. The CDR3 runs 17 residues. V was clipped by 6 bases and J by 0 bases; unmatched bases: 9. Here the CDR3 reads CASRAPLRGGSYNEQFF. The CDR3 DNA reads TGTGCCAGCAGAGCCCCTCTGCGGGGGGGCTCCTACAATGAGCAGTTCTTC.

This chain uses TRBV20-1 with TRBJ1-2; D not certain. Trimming cost V 0 bases and J 2 bases, with 10 bases left between them. CDR3 size: 14 residues. The germline gives CDR1 DFQATT, CDR2 SNEGSKA (reference sequence). The CDR3, as DNA: TGCAGTGCTAGAGACCCGCTTTTGAACTATGGCTACACCTTC. This gives the protein CSARDPLLNYGYTF.

With regard to this clonotype: The junction departs from germline at one end; a sequencing error may be responsible. J is TRBJ2-3 and V is TRBV27; 7 positions agree with TRBD2. The CDR3 sequence is 16 residues long. Germline CDR1 reads MNHEY; CDR2 reads SMNVEV (reference sequence). The CDR3: CASSLELAHITDAQYF. CDR3 in DNA: TGTGCCAGCAGTTTAGAACTAGCGCACATCACAGATGCGCAGTATTTT.

This clonotype was recorded a few times. The chain links TRBV4-1 to TRBJ2-2; D possibly matches TRBD1 or TRBD2 (5 bases each). Trimming left V 0 bases short and J 3 bases short, with 17 bases between. Germline CDR1 MGHRA, CDR2 YSYEKL. This CDR3 is built from 18 residues. The CDR3 DNA reads TGCGCCAGCAGCCAAGATAAGGGCGGGCAGGGTGACACCGGGGAGCTGTTTTTT. Translating it yields CASSQDKGGQGDTGELFF.

The chain combines TRBV20-1 with TRBJ2-1; D uncertain. Germline-derived CDR1 and CDR2 are DFQATT and SNEGSKA (reference sequence). The V end was cut by 1 base, the J end by 8 bases, with 12 bases between. The CDR3 sequence is 13 residues long. The CDR3 bases are TGCAGTGCTAGAGTAGACTCCACGGATGAGCAGTTCTTC. Its translation: CSARVDSTDEQFF.

There are a few counts of this clonotype. This chain connects TRBV6-6 to TRBJ2-7; 8 bases are a match to TRBD1. The CDR3 is 14 amino acids. V dropped 5 bases and J dropped 4; count of bases not matched to a gene: 7. The V gene's germline CDR1 is MNHNY and CDR2 SVGAGI (reference sequence). The DNA of the CDR3 is TGTGCCAGCAGTCTAGGGGACAGGCAGTACGAGCAGTACTTC. It encodes CASSLGDRQYEQYF.

This clonotype appeared a few times. The V call is TRBV6-6, the J call TRBJ2-7, with 11 bases identical to TRBD2. Trimming at V came to 6 bases and at J to 3 bases, leaving 10 bases not matched to a gene. CDR3 length equals 16 residues. Per germline, CDR1 MNHNY and CDR2 SVGAGI (reference sequence). The CDR3 is CASSHPAGTSGYEQYF. CDR3 DNA: TGTGCCAGCAGCCACCCGGCAGGGACTAGCGGCTACGAGCAGTACTTC.

The chain links TRBV20-1 to TRBJ2-1; unclear D gene. Germline V lookup: CDR1 DFQATT, CDR2 SNEGSKA (reference sequence). The CDR3 sequence is 16 residues long. V shed 0 bases and J shed 0 bases, with 12 bases lying between them. The CDR3 here is CSARDPRASSYNEQFF. Here the CDR3 DNA reads TGCAGTGCTAGAGATCCCCGGGCTAGCTCCTACAATGAGCAGTTCTTC.

This clonotype has more than one count but fewer than ten. The chain carries TRBV29-1 and TRBJ2-3; TRBD1 is a possible D gene (6 bases). V was clipped by 5 bases and J by 4 bases, with 13 bases between them. The CDR3 covers 13 residues. The germline V gene has CDR1 SQVTM and CDR2 ANQGSEA. The DNA for the CDR3 is TGCAGCGTTACGACAGGATTCGCAGATACGCAGTATTTT. Its translation: CSVTTGFADTQYF.

This clonotype came up many times. The V call is TRBV6-6, the J call TRBJ2-7, with 7 bases that match TRBD1. Germline CDR1 MNHNY, CDR2 SVGAGI (reference sequence). V was clipped by 2 bases and J by 3 bases; unmatched bases: 7. The length of the CDR3 is 15 residues. This CDR3 is CASSYGDSLIYEQYF. The CDR3 DNA reads TGTGCCAGCAGTTACGGGGACAGCCTAATCTACGAGCAGTACTTC.

Only a few counts were recorded for this clonotype. This chain connects TRBV7-9 to TRBJ1-4; the D gene is possibly TRBD1 (5 bases). Trimming removed 8 bases from V and 4 bases from J, with 11 bases in between. Germline CDR1 SEHNR, CDR2 FQNEAQ (reference sequence). This CDR3 is built from 13 residues. Here the CDR3 reads CASGRAGNEKLFF. CDR3 coding DNA: TGTGCCAGCGGCAGGGCCGGTAATGAAAAACTGTTTTTT.

This chain uses TRBV3-1 with TRBJ2-4; TRBD2 matches 9 bases. This CDR3 is built from 17 residues. The V gene end was trimmed by 1 base and the J gene end by 0 bases; junction bases not matched to a gene: 4. Germline-derived CDR1 and CDR2 are LGHDT and YNNKEL (reference sequence). The chain's CDR3 is CASSQVPSGIAKNIQYF. CDR3 DNA: TGTGCCAGCAGCCAAGTCCCTAGCGGGATAGCCAAAAACATTCAGTACTTC. The entire variable domain, with the rest obtained from reference TRBV3-1 and TRBJ2-4, is as follows: DTAVSQTPKYLVTQMGNDKSIKCEQNLGHDTMYWYKQDSKKFLKIMFSYNNKELIINETVPNRFSPKSPDKAHLNLHINSLELGDSAVYFCASSQVPSGIAKNIQYFGAGTRLSVL.

This clonotype was counted between two and nine times. CDR3 region: CASSQGNRDEQYF. As DNA, the CDR3 is TGCGCCAGCAGCCAAGGTAACAGGGATGAGCAGTACTTC. The chain has TRBV4-1 and TRBJ2-7, with a tentative D call TRBD1 (6 bases). With 1 base removed from V and 7 bases from J, the gap between germline ends came to 11 bases. Germline V CDR1 and CDR2: MGHRA, YSYEKL. The CDR3 is made up of 13 amino acids.